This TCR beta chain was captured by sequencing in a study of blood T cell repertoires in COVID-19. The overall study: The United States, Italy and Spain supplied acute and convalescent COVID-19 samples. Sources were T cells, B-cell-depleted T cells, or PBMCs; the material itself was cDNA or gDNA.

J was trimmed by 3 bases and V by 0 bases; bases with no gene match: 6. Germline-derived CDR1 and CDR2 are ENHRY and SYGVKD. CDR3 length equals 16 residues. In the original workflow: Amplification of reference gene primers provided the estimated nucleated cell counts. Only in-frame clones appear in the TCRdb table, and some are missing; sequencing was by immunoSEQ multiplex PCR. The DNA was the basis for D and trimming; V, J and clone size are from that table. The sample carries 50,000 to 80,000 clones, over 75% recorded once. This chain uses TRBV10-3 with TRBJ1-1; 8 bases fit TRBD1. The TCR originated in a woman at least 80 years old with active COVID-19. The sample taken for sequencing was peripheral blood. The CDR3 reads CAISESRTGSHTEAFF. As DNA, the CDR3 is TGTGCCATCAGTGAGTCTAGGACAGGGTCGCACACTGAAGCTTTCTTT.